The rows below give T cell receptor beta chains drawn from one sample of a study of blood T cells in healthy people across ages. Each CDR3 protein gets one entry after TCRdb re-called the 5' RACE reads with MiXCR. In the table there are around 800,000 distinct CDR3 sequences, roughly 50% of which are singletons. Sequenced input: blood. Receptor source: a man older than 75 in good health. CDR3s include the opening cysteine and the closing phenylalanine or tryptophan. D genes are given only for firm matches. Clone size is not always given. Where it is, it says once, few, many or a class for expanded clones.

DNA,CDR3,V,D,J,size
TGCAGCGTTGAAGAGGGAACAGGGCAGAGAGGAACAGATACGCAGTATTTT,CSVEEGTGQRGTDTQYF,TRBV29-1,.,TRBJ2-3,.
TGTGCCATAGCGGGAGGGGACAATGAGCAGTTCTTC,CAIAGGDNEQFF,TRBV10-3,TRBD2,TRBJ2-1,few
TGTGCCAGCAGCGTAGCCCTAGCGGGAGTAACGGGAAATGAGCAGTACTTC,CASSVALAGVTGNEQYF,TRBV9,TRBD2,TRBJ2-7,.
TGCAGTGCTAGGGGGCAGTGGACTGAAGCTTTCTTT,CSARGQWTEAFF,TRBV20-1,.,TRBJ1-1,once
TGTGCCAGCAGCCAAGATAACAGCAGGCTCTACGAGCAGTACTTC,CASSQDNSRLYEQYF,TRBV4-2,.,TRBJ2-7,.
TGTGCCAGCAGCGATGATAGAGGGCCCCTAGGAGCTTTCTTT,CASSDDRGPLGAFF,TRBV25-1,.,TRBJ1-1,.
TGTGCCAGCAAGGGTTATAGGGGTTCTGGGACCCAGTACTTC,CASKGYRGSGTQYF,TRBV11-2,.,TRBJ2-5,.
TGCGCCAGCAGCCACCCGGGGATCTACGAGCAGTTCTTC,CASSHPGIYEQFF,TRBV4-1,.,TRBJ2-1,.
TGTGCCAGCAGCCAGGCCCGTATGAGGAATGAGCAGTTCTTC,CASSQARMRNEQFF,TRBV16,.,TRBJ2-1,.
TGTGCCAGCTGGGACCGTAAGAGCGGGAGGTTTAGCTCCTACAATGAGCAGTTCTTC,CASWDRKSGRFSSYNEQFF,TRBV27,TRBD2,TRBJ2-1,.
TGCAGTGCTTATACTAGCGGAAACACCGGGGAGCTGTTTTTT,CSAYTSGNTGELFF,TRBV20-1,TRBD2,TRBJ2-2,.
TGTGCCATACAGGGGAGGGACTATGGCTACACCTTC,CAIQGRDYGYTF,TRBV12-3/TRBV12-4,TRBD1,TRBJ1-2,few
TGTGCCAGCAGTAATCAGGGACAGGAGAATGAAAAACTGTTTTTT,CASSNQGQENEKLFF,TRBV2,TRBD1,TRBJ1-4,.
TGTGCCAGCAGCGTGACAGGGGCAGACGCGTATTTT,CASSVTGADAYF,TRBV3-1,TRBD1,TRBJ2-3,.
TGCAGTGCTAGAGGGCAGTCGTCTGGCTACACCTTC,CSARGQSSGYTF,TRBV20-1,.,TRBJ1-2,once
TGCAGTGCTAGAAGGGACTCCTCTATGAACGAGCAGTACTTC,CSARRDSSMNEQYF,TRBV20-1,.,TRBJ2-7,.
TGTGCCAGCAGTTACCTGACAGGATCCAACTACGAGCAGTACTTC,CASSYLTGSNYEQYF,TRBV6-5,.,TRBJ2-7,.
TGCAGTGCTAGAGTATCTGGAATGATCAATGAGCAGTACTTC,CSARVSGMINEQYF,TRBV20-1,.,TRBJ2-5,.
TGTGCCTGGAGCGGAGGGCCCCCAAGCTCCTACGAGCAGTACTTC,CAWSGGPPSSYEQYF,TRBV30,.,TRBJ2-7,once
TGTGCCAGCGGATCCCTAGCTCTAGGGACAGGGGATCGCAATGAGCAGTTCTTC,CASGSLALGTGDRNEQFF,TRBV27,TRBD1,TRBJ2-1,.
TGTGCCAGCAGCGACAAACGCGACCAGCATTTT,CASSDKRDQHF,TRBV7-8,.,TRBJ1-5,.
TGTGCCAGCAGCTTATCCTCGACAGGGGGCCGCTATGAGCAGTTCTTC,CASSLSSTGGRYEQFF,TRBV7-6,TRBD1,TRBJ2-1,.
TGTGCCAGCAGTTACTTGGGACAGGTGAGCTCCTACGAGCAGTACTTC,CASSYLGQVSSYEQYF,TRBV6-6,TRBD1,TRBJ2-7,.
TGTGCCAGCAGTAGGAAGACTAGCTCGCACGAGACCCAGTACTTC,CASSRKTSSHETQYF,TRBV7-9,TRBD2,TRBJ2-5,.
TGCGCCAGCAGCTACTTAGCGGGGAGCTCCTACAATGAGCAGTTCTTC,CASSYLAGSSYNEQFF,TRBV5-1,TRBD2,TRBJ2-1,few
TGCAGCGTTGTTAGGGTCCGAGGGTATGTGAACACTGAAGCTTTCTTT,CSVVRVRGYVNTEAFF,TRBV29-1,.,TRBJ1-1,.
TGCAGTGCTAGAGCTAGTTCGGCCGGGGAGCTGTTTTTT,CSARASSAGELFF,TRBV20-1,.,TRBJ2-2,.
TGTGCCAGCAGCATAGACAGGGTCCAGCCCCAGCATTTT,CASSIDRVQPQHF,TRBV6-1,TRBD1,TRBJ1-5,few
TGTGCCAGCAGTGCCCCGGGTAGGGCTTATGGCTACACCTTC,CASSAPGRAYGYTF,TRBV28,.,TRBJ1-2,.
TGCAGCGGCCGCTGGGGTGCTGAAGCTTTCTTT,CSGRWGAEAFF,TRBV29-1,.,TRBJ1-1,.
TGCGCCAGCAGCCCGCCGAGATCTCCTTACGAGCAGTACTTC,CASSPPRSPYEQYF,TRBV5-1,.,TRBJ2-7,.
TGCAGTGCTCCAGGACAGGGGGCTGGGCAGCCCCAGCATTTT,CSAPGQGAGQPQHF,TRBV20-1,TRBD1,TRBJ1-5,.
TGTGCCAGCAGCCCACGACAGGGTCCATTCGAGCAGTACTTC,CASSPRQGPFEQYF,TRBV9,TRBD1,TRBJ2-7,.
TGCGCCAGCAGCCCGGAGGCCGCGACGATTGGCAAAAACATTCAGTACTTC,CASSPEAATIGKNIQYF,TRBV5-1,.,TRBJ2-4,few
TGCAGCGTCAAGGACGATTTGAATTCACCCCTCCACTTT,CSVKDDLNSPLHF,TRBV29-1,.,TRBJ1-6,.
TGCAGTGCTAGAACAAGACTAGCGGGCGCCTACGAGCAGTACTTC,CSARTRLAGAYEQYF,TRBV20-1,TRBD2,TRBJ2-7,few
TGTGCCAGCAGCCAAAACTTAGGACTTCCCGGGGAGACCCAGTACTTC,CASSQNLGLPGETQYF,TRBV4-2,.,TRBJ2-5,.
TGTGCCAGCAGCCGACGAGCGGGAGGTCGCCCAGATACGCAGTATTTT,CASSRRAGGRPDTQYF,TRBV7-3,TRBD2,TRBJ2-3,.
TGTGCCAGCAGCCGAACCCGGCAGGAGATGGCTTTCTTT,CASSRTRQEMAFF,TRBV7-3,.,TRBJ1-1,once
TGCAGTGCCCTGGGACAGGGAGTCGGCTACGAGCAGTACTTC,CSALGQGVGYEQYF,TRBV20-1,TRBD1,TRBJ2-7,.